One and the same sample provided the 17 T cell receptor beta chains below, sequenced in a study of T cell clonality in common variable immunodeficiency. TCRdb's table, derived via immunoSEQ multiplex PCR, lists solely in-frame clones and lacks some. Sampling found 50,000 or so clones, none seen once. Sequenced material: peripheral blood mononuclear cells. The receptors were sampled from a person aged 18 to 69 in good health.

Of note for this clone: From the germline J gene comes the end of the CDR3, since the read stops 3 residues before it. The chain joins TRBV18 to TRBJ1-2, with 7 bases matching TRBD1. CDR1 is KGHSH and CDR2 is LQKENI in the germline V gene. CDR3 length: 14 amino acids. The CDR3 loop is CASSARDSKNIYTF. The covered CDR3 bases are TGTGCCAGCTCGGCCCGGGACAGCAAAAACATC.

This clone has a count of ten or more. From the germline J gene comes the end of the CDR3, since the read stops 3 residues before it. J is TRBJ1-2 and V is TRBV5-1; TRBD1 is a possible D gene (6 bases). Per the germline V gene, CDR1 is SGHRS and CDR2 is YFSETQ. This CDR3 has 14 amino acids. CDR3 sequence: CASSLVRGAPGYTF. The CDR3 bases that were read are TGCGCCAGCAGCTTGGTACGGGGGGCGCCGGGC. Full variable domain (missing parts from reference TRBV5-1 and TRBJ1-2): KAGVTQTPRYLIKTRGQQVTLSCSPISGHRSVSWYQQTPGQGLQFLFEYFSETQRNKGNFPGRFSGRQFSNSRSEMNVSTLELGDSALYLCASSLVRGAPGYTFGSGTRLTVV.

This clone was recorded many times. The read finishes 3 residues shy of the CDR3 end, and the germline J gene is used to complete it. The chain employs TRBV5-1 and TRBJ2-7; 10 nucleotides line up with TRBD2. CDR1 is SGHRS and CDR2 is YFSETQ in the germline V gene. The CDR3 contains 16 residues. The V gene end was trimmed by 3 bases and the J gene end by 0 bases; junction bases not matched to a gene: 6. The CDR3 DNA, read in part, is TGCGCCAGCAGCTGGACACTAGCGGGGAGCTCCTACGAG. Amino acids: CASSWTLAGSSYE. The whole CDR3 region reads CASSWTLAGSSYEQYF.

This clone occurred many times. The read ends 3 residues before the CDR3 terminus; that terminus is restored from the germline J gene. The J gene is TRBJ2-3, the V gene TRBV7-2, with D hard to call. V lost 0 bases and J lost 5, with 6 bases in between. This CDR3 region has 13 residues. In germline, CDR1 is SGHTA, CDR2 FQGNSA. CDR3 bases read: TGTGCCAGCAGCTTAGCGCGCGGAGATACG. Translated, it gives CASSLARGDT. The whole CDR3 protein is CASSLARGDTQYF.

As regards this clone: The read ends 3 residues early relative to the CDR3; the germline J gene fills the gap. V usage is TRBV16 and J usage is TRBJ2-3, with D possibly matching TRBD2 (6 bases). Per the germline V gene, CDR1 is KGHSY and CDR2 is FQNENV. The CDR3 length is 15 residues. CDR3 bases read: TGTGCCAGCGATCGAAACGCGGGGAGCCAAGAGACG. This sequence encodes CASDRNAGSQET. The CDR3, in full, reads CASDRNAGSQETQYF.

Comments on this clone: The CDR3 is cut off 3 residues early in the read; its end comes from the germline J gene. The chain uses TRBV19 and TRBJ1-5; maybe TRBD1 (6 bases). The V end lost 7 bases, the J end lost 0 bases, and 10 bases lay between the germline ends. CDR1 and CDR2 from the germline V gene are LNHDA and SQIVND (reference sequence). The CDR3 loop spans 14 amino acids. CDR3 region: CASTGGYSNQPQHF. Partial CDR3 DNA: TGTGCCAGTACTGGGGGCTATAGCAATCAGCCC.

This clone was seen only a few times. The read halts 3 residues ahead of the CDR3 end, with the missing end drawn from the germline J gene. V gene TRBV6-1 combines with J gene TRBJ2-2, with D possibly matching TRBD1 (5 bases). The CDR3 spans 14 residues. From germline, CDR1 is MNHNS and CDR2 SASEGT. CDR3 sequence: CASSDVRGGEKLFF. The part of the CDR3 DNA that was read is TGTGCCAGCAGTGACGTTAGGGGCGGCGAAAAG.

This clone was found a few times. The covered CDR3 bases are TGTGCCAGCAGCTTAGGTACTAAAGAGACG. Its translation: CASSLGTKET. The whole CDR3 region reads CASSLGTKETQYF. The chain has TRBV13 and TRBJ2-3, with D uncertain. The sequence runs out 3 residues before the end of the CDR3; the remainder is reconstructed from the germline J gene. There are 13 residues in the CDR3. The germline V gene has CDR1 PRHDT and CDR2 FYEKMQ (reference sequence).

This clone showed up many times. The read terminates 3 residues before the CDR3 end, so the remaining end is supplied by the germline J gene. The chain combines TRBV6-2 or TRBV6-3 with TRBJ2-7; TRBD1 matches at 8 bases. This CDR3 contains 17 residues. V shed 6 bases and J 0 bases; nucleotides not matched to a gene: 13. The germline CDR1 and CDR2 sequences are MNHEY and SVGEGT. CDR3 DNA, as far as it was read: TGTGCCAGCAGACCAACTTCGGCAGGGGGCTCCTCCTACGAG. Protein: CASRPTSAGGSSYE. The entire CDR3 reads CASRPTSAGGSSYEQYF.

This clone was detected only a few times. The read falls 3 residues short of the CDR3 end, and the missing part is taken from the germline J gene. The J gene is TRBJ2-2, the V gene TRBV30; D is undetermined. CDR1 GTSNPN and CDR2 SVGIG come from the germline V gene (reference sequence). The CDR3 is 15 amino acids. The CDR3 protein is CAWSMGRTPLEKLFF. Partial CDR3 DNA: TGTGCCTGGAGTATGGGCAGAACACCTCTTGAAAAG.

This clone was observed many times. The read stops 3 residues short of the end of the CDR3; the missing end is completed from the germline J gene. The chain carries TRBV19 and TRBJ2-2; D perhaps matches TRBD1 (5 bases). The CDR3 runs 16 residues. V lost 7 bases, J lost 1 base, and 16 bases lay in between. In germline, CDR1 is LNHDA, CDR2 SQIVND (reference sequence). The covered CDR3 bases are TGTGCCAGTACCAAACAGGCTAGAAGGAACACCGGGGAG. Its translation: CASTKQARRNTGE. The full CDR3 sequence reads CASTKQARRNTGELFF.

Ten or more counts support this clone. The read terminates 3 residues ahead of where the CDR3 ends, so the germline J gene completes it. The chain joins TRBV19 to TRBJ2-1; 8 nucleotides agree with TRBD2. With V trimmed by 3 bases and J by 4 bases, 5 bases remained unmatched. The CDR3 covers 15 residues. The germline CDR1 and CDR2 sequences are LNHDA and SQIVND (reference sequence). The part of the CDR3 DNA that was read is TGTGCCAGTAGTATGATTAGCGGGGAATACAATGAG. Residues: CASSMISGEYNE. The CDR3, in full, reads CASSMISGEYNEQFF.

This clone has at least ten counts. The read terminates 3 residues ahead of where the CDR3 ends, so the germline J gene completes it. V and J are TRBV6-7 and TRBJ2-5; 14 positions match TRBD2. TRBV6-7 is labeled an ORF, and its function is uncertain. The CDR3 is 14 residues long. The covered CDR3 bases are TGTCGGACTAGCGGGGGGTGTGGCAAGAGGACC. Translating it yields CRTSGGCGKRT. The entire CDR3 is CRTSGGCGKRTQYF.

This clone was observed a handful of times. The read terminates 3 residues ahead of where the CDR3 ends, so the germline J gene completes it. This chain connects TRBV2 to TRBJ2-5; 9 bases are a match to TRBD1. V shed 5 bases, J shed 5 bases, and the junction held 3 bases outside the gene matches. The length of the CDR3 is 13 residues. Per the germline V gene, CDR1 is SNHLY and CDR2 is FYNNEI. Partial CDR3 DNA: TGTGCCAGCAGTAACAGGGGGCGGGAGACC. Translation: CASSNRGRET. The complete CDR3 reads CASSNRGRETQYF. The full variable domain, completed using reference TRBV2 and TRBJ2-5, is EPEVTQTPSHQVTQMGQEVILRCVPISNHLYFYWYRQILGQKVEFLVSFYNNEISEKSEIFDDQFSVERPDGSNFTLKIRSTKLEDSAMYFCASSNRGRETQYFGPGTRLLVL.

This clone came up many times. The CDR3 end is not reached by the read, which stops 3 residues before it; the germline J gene fills it in. This sequence joins TRBV20-1 and TRBJ2-3; 9 bases match TRBD2. Trimming removed 5 bases from V and 4 bases from J; junction bases left unmatched: 10. CDR3 length: 15 amino acids. Germline CDR1 is DFQATT and CDR2 is SNEGSKA (reference sequence). This chain's CDR3 is CSAPNSLAGSDTQYF. CDR3 DNA, as far as it was read: TGCAGTGCTCCCAACTCTCTAGCGGGATCAGATACG.

This clone showed up many times. The junction differs from germline at one of its ends, possibly a read error. From the germline J gene comes the end of the CDR3, since the read stops 3 residues before it. The rearrangement joins TRBV4-2 to TRBJ2-5; a weak D match, TRBD1 (5 bases). This CDR3 is 18 amino acids long. From germline, CDR1 is LGHNA and CDR2 YNFKEQ. The CDR3 DNA, read in part, is TGCGCCAGCAGCCAAGGACCTCATGGGGCGGAGCTCCAAGAGACC. The encoded protein is CASSQGPHGAELQET. The CDR3, in full, reads CASSQGPHGAELQETQYF.

This clone was counted only a few times. Read sequence stops 3 residues before the CDR3 end, and the germline J gene provides the missing end. The chain links TRBV5-6 to TRBJ2-5; the D gene is possibly TRBD2 (7 bases). Trimming left V 3 bases short and J 5 bases short, with 14 bases between. The length of the CDR3 is 14 residues. Germline-derived CDR1 and CDR2 are SGHDT and YYEEEE. The CDR3 here is CASSSRGGSETQYF. CDR3 DNA, as far as it was read: TGTGCCAGCAGCTCGAGGGGGGGGTCGGAGACC.